Sequencing of this T cell receptor beta chain was carried out in a study of tumor-infiltrating lymphocytes in primary liver carcinoma. Study-wide context: T1-T3 N0M0 was the stage of the tumors, which were about 4.2 to 10 cm across. Samples yielded about 3.5 to 7.5 million productive TCRbeta reads, similar across tissue types. Study-level points and caveats: Compared with tumor region pairs, tumor-adjacent and tumor-blood pairs overlapped less.

Unsorted whole blood supplied the RNA, and germline DNA was extracted too. As to this clonotype: Its antigen is as yet unknown.

This CDR3 comprises 13 residues. Trimming shortened V by 5 bases and J by 4 bases, and 9 bases separated the two germline ends. Germline V gene lookup returns CDR1 SGHRS and CDR2 YFSETQ. A constant-region primer served to make TCR beta cDNA from roughly 480 ng total RNA. Employing slightly modified ARM-PCR, three nested multiplex PCR rounds were run, and these gave rise to the TCR beta libraries. A C-beta reverse primer and TRBV1-TRBV30 forward primers served in each of the first two PCR rounds, at ten to eleven cycles apiece. MiXCR, run by TCRdb on the multiplex PCR reads, gives a single entry per CDR3 protein. The table lists almost 200,000 distinct CDR3 sequences, 65% of them singletons.

The rearrangement uses TRBV5-1 and TRBJ2-2, with D perhaps TRBD2 (6 bases). The sequence was collected from a woman aged 60-75 years with primary liver carcinoma and hepatitis B virus infection. Sequenced sample: peripheral blood. CDR3 amino acids: CASSSGVTGELFF. CDR3 nucleotides: TGCGCCAGCAGTTCGGGAGTCACCGGGGAGCTGTTTTTT.